This T cell receptor (beta chain) was observed in a study of blood T cell repertoires in COVID-19. For the study at large: Acute and convalescent COVID-19 specimens originated in the United States, Italy and Spain. Sources were T cells, B-cell-depleted T cells, or PBMCs; the material itself was cDNA or gDNA.

How the authors handled the data: Reference gene primer amplification yielded estimated nucleated cell counts. The protocol was immunoSEQ multiplex PCR, while the TCRdb copy is restricted to in-frame clones and leaves out a portion. V, J and clone size derive from that table, while D and trimming were established from the DNA sequence. The sample lists around 67,000 clones; about 90% were seen once. CDR1 is MNHNY and CDR2 is SVGAGI in the germline V gene (reference sequence). V was trimmed by 5 bases and J by 7 bases, leaving 11 bases between them. The CDR3 is 12 amino acids. The sequencing input was peripheral blood. This receptor was obtained from a man in his forties or fifties with active COVID-19. The V call is TRBV6-6, the J call TRBJ1-2; no reliable D call. CDR3 amino acids: CASSTHSTGYTF. As DNA, the CDR3 is TGTGCCAGCAGTACCCACAGTACTGGCTACACCTTC.